These 27 T cell receptor beta chains came from one sample sequenced in a study of blood T cell repertoires in COVID-19. Some clones are missing from TCRdb's copy, which holds only in-frame ones; the method was immunoSEQ multiplex PCR. The sample holds a few hundred thousand clones, about 86% seen once. The source material was PBMCs or T cells enriched from blood (not recorded which). Receptors originate from a woman between 40 and 55 years old with acute COVID-19.

This chain links TRBV18 with TRBJ2-1; 12 bases map to TRBD2. Germline V gene sequence: CDR1 KGHSH, CDR2 LQKENI. The V segment lost 0 bases and the J segment 9 bases; nucleotides outside the gene matches: 6. The CDR3 covers 16 residues. CDR3 sequence reads: CASSPPSLAGGGEQFF. CDR3 DNA sequence: TGTGCCAGCTCACCACCGTCCCTAGCGGGGGGGGGTGAGCAGTTCTTC. Full variable domain (rest looked up from reference TRBV18 and TRBJ2-1): NAGVMQNPRHLVRRRGQEARLRCSPMKGHSHVYWYRQLPEEGLKFMVYLQKENIIDESGMPKERFSAEFPKEGPSILRIQQVVRGDSAAYFCASSPPSLAGGGEQFFGPGTRLTVL.

The chain uses TRBV7-9 and TRBJ1-4, with 7 positions matching TRBD1. Unmatched junction bases numbered 6, after V lost 0 bases and J lost 5 bases. The CDR3 is made up of 16 amino acids. In germline, CDR1 is SEHNR, CDR2 FQNEAQ (reference sequence). This CDR3 reads CASSLAIGTANEKLFF. CDR3 DNA: TGTGCCAGCAGCTTAGCCATAGGGACAGCGAATGAAAAACTGTTTTTT.

The rearrangement uses TRBV11-1 and TRBJ2-2, with D tentatively TRBD1 (6 bases). The germline V gene has CDR1 SGHAT and CDR2 FQDESV (reference sequence). V lost 5 bases and J 6 bases, leaving 10 bases between the germline ends. The CDR3 has 13 residues. CDR3 protein: CASSPQGSGELFF. The DNA of the CDR3 is TGTGCCAGCAGCCCACAGGGATCCGGGGAGCTGTTTTTT.

This chain connects TRBV6-5 to TRBJ1-2; TRBD1 might be the D (6 bases). CDR3 length: 12 amino acids. V lost 8 bases to trimming and J lost 8 bases, with 15 bases between them. Germline loops: CDR1 MNHEY, CDR2 SVGAGI. The CDR3 is CASRSIGGGYTF. CDR3 coding DNA: TGTGCCAGCCGCTCCATTGGGGGCGGCTACACCTTC.

The chain combines TRBV27 with TRBJ1-3, with D tentatively TRBD1 (6 bases). The CDR3 covers 19 residues. Germline V lookup: CDR1 MNHEY, CDR2 SMNVEV (reference sequence). V dropped 7 bases and J dropped 3 bases, with 28 bases sitting between them. CDR3 protein: CASTHAGQRTVGYGNTIYF. The CDR3 DNA reads TGTGCCAGCACCCACGCTGGACAGCGAACGGTAGGTTATGGAAACACCATATATTTT.

The chain employs TRBV7-8 and TRBJ1-2; tentative D call: TRBD1 (5 bases). V was cut by 5 bases and J by 0 bases, with 16 bases left in between. The CDR3 spans 16 residues. CDR1 is SGHVS and CDR2 is FQNEAQ in the germline V gene. DNA of the CDR3: TGTGCCAGCAGCCGCGACAAAGGACACTCTAACTATGGCTACACCTTC. Its protein is CASSRDKGHSNYGYTF.

This clone was counted once. CDR3 sequence reads: CASSQYIPGQGASEQYF. The DNA for the CDR3 is TGCGCCAGCAGCCAGTATATACCGGGACAGGGGGCTTCCGAGCAGTACTTC. The chain employs TRBV4-3 and TRBJ2-7, with 12 bases matching TRBD1. The CDR3 contains 17 residues. Germline CDR1 and CDR2: LGHNA and YSLEER. With V trimmed by 3 bases and J by 6 bases, 12 bases remained unmatched.

The sample holds a few counts of this clone. This chain links TRBV9 with TRBJ1-1; D perhaps matches TRBD1 (5 bases). The CDR3 consists of 14 residues. Germline CDR1 SGDLS, CDR2 YYNGEE. Deletions cut 4 bases from V and 5 bases from J, with 15 bases between. The CDR3 sequence: CASSSTREGTEAFF. As DNA, the CDR3 is TGTGCCAGCAGCTCAACCAGGGAGGGGACTGAAGCTTTCTTT.

This rearrangement joins TRBV10-1 to TRBJ1-5; no clear D. Per the germline V gene, CDR1 is WNHNN and CDR2 is SYGVQD (reference sequence). Deletions cut 2 bases from V and 7 bases from J, with 9 bases between. CDR3 size: 13 residues. CDR3 sequence reads: CASSEIRVQPQHF. CDR3 DNA: TGCGCCAGCAGTGAGATCCGGGTCCAGCCCCAGCATTTT.

The chain joins TRBV3-1 (or the pseudogene TRBV3-2) to TRBJ1-2; D call uncertain. The V end lost 7 bases, the J end lost 2 bases, and 11 bases lay between the germline ends. The germline V gene encodes CDR1 LGHDT and CDR2 YNNKEL (reference sequence). The CDR3 has 13 amino acids. Written as DNA, the CDR3 is TGTGCCAGCACCCGGGCGGGGAACTATGGCTACACCTTC. Translation gives CASTRAGNYGYTF.

A word on this clone: Other nucleotide sequences from this sample produce the same CDR3. The rearrangement links TRBV7-2 to TRBJ1-1, with 8 bases identical to TRBD1. The V segment lost 3 bases and the J segment 0 bases; nucleotides outside the gene matches: 3. CDR3 length: 15 residues. Germline V gene sequence: CDR1 SGHTA, CDR2 FQGNSA. CDR3 DNA: TGTGCCAGCAGCTTCAGACAGGGGATGAACACTGAAGCTTTCTTT. It translates to CASSFRQGMNTEAFF.

V is TRBV28 and J is TRBJ2-3; 7 nucleotides align to TRBD2. Germline CDR1 MDHEN, CDR2 SYDVKM. This CDR3 is 16 amino acids long. V was clipped by 4 bases and J by 4 bases; unmatched bases: 11. The CDR3 is CASSSLAGVFADTQYF. CDR3 in DNA: TGTGCCAGCAGTTCCTTGGCGGGAGTCTTTGCAGATACGCAGTATTTT.

DNA for the CDR3: TGTGCCAGCAGGCCCCAGACCGGAGGGGAAGCTTTCTTT. Protein product: CASRPQTGGEAFF. The chain employs TRBV6-4 and TRBJ1-1, with D uncertain. Trimming shortened V by 6 bases and J by 8 bases, and 16 bases separated the two germline ends. The length of the CDR3 is 13 residues. Germline CDR1 and CDR2: MRHNA and SNTAGT.

The chain recombines TRBV6-5 with TRBJ2-3; a weak D match, TRBD1 (7 bases). V gave up 8 bases and J gave up 3 bases, with 15 bases separating them. This CDR3 has 14 amino acids. The germline V gene has CDR1 MNHEY and CDR2 SVGAGI. The CDR3: CASARDSGTDTQYF. CDR3 in DNA: TGTGCCAGCGCGCGGGACAGTGGTACAGATACGCAGTATTTT.

V is TRBV6-1 and J is TRBJ2-3; D possibly corresponds to TRBD1 (5 bases). Germline V gene lookup returns CDR1 MNHNS and CDR2 SASEGT. Trimming removed 2 bases at V and 2 bases at J, with 14 bases between. The CDR3 has 16 amino acids. CDR3 loop: CASSERQYFATDTQYF. The CDR3 region has the DNA TGTGCCAGCAGTGAAAGACAGTACTTCGCCACAGATACGCAGTATTTT.

This clone was counted between two and nine times. This sequence joins TRBV6-5 and TRBJ2-7, with 7 bases aligning to TRBD1. Germline V gene sequence: CDR1 MNHEY, CDR2 SVGAGI. This CDR3 is built from 13 residues. J was trimmed by 1 base and V by 5 bases; bases with no gene match: 2. CDR3 amino acids: CASSRGQSYEQYF. CDR3 nucleotides: TGTGCCAGCAGTCGGGGACAGTCCTACGAGCAGTACTTC.

The genes are TRBV9 and TRBJ1-1; 7 nucleotides line up with TRBD1. This CDR3 spans 15 amino acids. Germline CDR1 is SGDLS and CDR2 is YYNGEE. V lost 4 bases, J lost 9 bases, and 15 bases stayed unmatched. CDR3 bases: TGTGCCAGCAGCAAATGGGACAGATCGAGAGAACAAGCTTTCTTT. As protein: CASSKWDRSREQAFF.

The J gene is TRBJ2-5, the V gene TRBV28, with D tentatively TRBD1 (6 bases). There are 16 residues in the CDR3. Germline V gene data show CDR1 as MDHEN and CDR2 as SYDVKM. The V gene lost 1 base and the J gene lost 2 bases, with 14 bases spanning the gap. CDR3 sequence: CASSLYQRQGQETQYF. The CDR3 nucleotides read TGTGCCAGCAGTTTATATCAGCGGCAGGGGCAAGAGACCCAGTACTTC.

The J gene is TRBJ2-1, the V gene TRBV28, with unresolved D. This CDR3 is 15 amino acids long. Trimming shortened V by 5 bases and J by 10 bases, and 21 bases separated the two germline ends. Looked up from germline, CDR1 is MDHEN and CDR2 is SYDVKM. The CDR3 region has the DNA TGTGCCAGCAGTCCCCTTTCCATCATGCGCCCAGAGCAGTTCTTC. Protein sequence: CASSPLSIMRPEQFF.

This chain uses TRBV7-8 with TRBJ2-7; TRBD1 aligns across 8 bases. V lost 7 bases to trimming and J lost 0 bases; unmatched junction nucleotides: 11. The CDR3 has 16 residues. CDR1 is SGHVS, CDR2 FQNEAQ, per germline. The chain's CDR3 is CASTSRGGTGSYEQYF. Here the CDR3 DNA reads TGTGCCAGCACCTCAAGAGGCGGGACAGGCTCCTACGAGCAGTACTTC.

The chain is built from TRBV18 and TRBJ1-4, with 7 bases that match TRBD1. The V and J ends lost 6 bases and 8 bases, in that order; junction bases with no gene match: 9. This CDR3 has 14 residues. CDR1 KGHSH and CDR2 LQKENI come from the germline V gene. This chain's CDR3 is CASSPTGRKEKLFF. CDR3 DNA: TGTGCCAGCTCCCCGACAGGGAGGAAGGAAAAACTGTTTTTT. The variable domain in full, with the rest retrieved from reference TRBV18 and TRBJ1-4, is NAGVMQNPRHLVRRRGQEARLRCSPMKGHSHVYWYRQLPEEGLKFMVYLQKENIIDESGMPKERFSAEFPKEGPSILRIQQVVRGDSAAYFCASSPTGRKEKLFFGSGTQLSVL.

The chain has TRBV5-1 and TRBJ2-5; 9 nucleotides agree with TRBD1. V lost 3 bases to trimming and J lost 3 bases; unmatched junction nucleotides: 6. CDR1 SGHRS and CDR2 YFSETQ come from the germline V gene. CDR3 length: 15 amino acids. The CDR3 is CASSSGDRVEETQYF. CDR3 coding DNA: TGCGCCAGCAGCTCGGGGGACAGGGTAGAAGAGACCCAGTACTTC.

The rearrangement links TRBV13 to TRBJ1-2; D possibly corresponds to TRBD1 (5 bases). The CDR3 runs to 18 residues. The V end lost 2 bases, the J end lost 0 bases, and 19 bases lay between the germline ends. CDR1 is PRHDT, CDR2 FYEKMQ, per germline (reference sequence). The CDR3 DNA reads as TGTGCCAGCAGCTTACGGCGATTCGGGGGTCTAGCTAACTATGGCTACACCTTC. Translation gives CASSLRRFGGLANYGYTF.

This clone was counted once. J is TRBJ2-6 and V is TRBV7-3; D not resolved. The germline V gene encodes CDR1 SGHTA and CDR2 FQGTGA. The CDR3 loop spans 14 amino acids. V was pared by 5 bases and J by 2 bases, with 7 bases between. The CDR3 DNA sequence: TGTGCCAGCAGCCCTTCTCCTGGGGCCAACGTCCTGACTTTC. Translation gives CASSPSPGANVLTF.

This rearrangement joins TRBV12-3 or TRBV12-4 to TRBJ1-2; no clear D gene. Trimming left V 2 bases short and J 8 bases short, with 9 bases between. This CDR3 has 12 amino acids. CDR3 amino acids: CASSLIGGGYTF. CDR3 in DNA: TGTGCCAGCAGTTTAATTGGAGGGGGCTACACCTTC.

The rearrangement links TRBV18 to TRBJ2-1, with 10 bases lining up with TRBD2. The length of the CDR3 is 14 residues. The trim removed 6 bases at V and 4 bases at J, leaving 3 bases unmatched. Germline loops: CDR1 KGHSH, CDR2 LQKENI. The CDR3 DNA reads TGTGCCAGCTCCACTAGCGGGAAATACAATGAGCAGTTCTTC. Residues: CASSTSGKYNEQFF.

The chain uses TRBV3-1 (or the pseudogene TRBV3-2) and TRBJ2-1, with D possibly matching TRBD2 (6 bases). Deletions cut 1 base from V and 4 bases from J, with 20 bases between. The CDR3 spans 18 residues. Germline V gene lookup returns CDR1 LGHDT and CDR2 YNNKEL (reference sequence). The CDR3 is CASSQGLLRSSGYNEQFF. The CDR3 DNA reads as TGTGCCAGCAGCCAAGGTCTATTGAGGTCGAGCGGGTACAATGAGCAGTTCTTC.